The 15 T cell receptor beta chains presented below share a single source sample, sequenced in a study of spatial heterogeneity in lung cancer. Study findings and constraints: Expanded alpha and beta TCR counts within tumors tracked tumor mutation counts.

The antigens of these receptors remain unknown. TCRdb reanalysed the 5' RACE reads using MiXCR and keeps one entry per CDR3 protein. The repertoire includes some 7,000 distinct CDR3 sequences, around 14% of them detected once, and around 8.5% sits in the top ten. The time point was: sample taken at primary tumor resection. Specimen: lung tumor tissue, collected at surgery. The receptors shown here come from a male donor with early-stage non-small cell lung cancer.

On this clonotype itself: This beta chain came through as a stray read in a library set up for alpha chains, and its size says little. The chain combines TRBV5-6 with TRBJ1-2; D unclear. This CDR3 spans 11 amino acids. Germline V gene data show CDR1 as SGHDT and CDR2 as YYEEEE. V was shortened by 2 bases and J by 8 bases, with 7 bases between the two germline ends. The CDR3 region is CASSFNNGYTF. The CDR3 DNA reads as TGTGCCAGCAGCTTTAACAACGGCTACACCTTC. Full variable domain (remainder filled in from reference TRBV5-6 and TRBJ1-2): DAGVTQSPTHLIKTRGQQVTLRCSPKSGHDTVSWYQQALGQGPQFIFQYYEEEERQRGNFPDRFSGHQFPNYSSELNVNALLLGDSALYLCASSFNNGYTFGSGTRLTVV.

This clonotype is classed as medium-sized (0.01 to 0.1%). This beta chain appears as a stray read in a library generated for alpha chains; its size is not informative. The chain carries TRBV30 and TRBJ1-5; tentative D call: TRBD1 (5 bases). The V end was cut by 3 bases, the J end by 2 bases, with 14 bases between. Germline CDR1 GTSNPN, CDR2 SVGIG (reference sequence). The CDR3 consists of 15 residues. The CDR3 spells CAWRGRETGNQPQHF. In DNA form, the CDR3 reads TGTGCCTGGAGGGGGCGCGAAACGGGCAATCAGCCCCAGCATTTT.

There are many counts of this clonotype. Little can be read into the size of this beta chain, an off-target read in a library designed for alpha chains. The genes are TRBV28 and TRBJ1-2; D perhaps matches TRBD1 (5 bases). This CDR3 is built from 13 residues. Germline lookup yields CDR1 MDHEN and CDR2 SYDVKM. V was pared by 1 base and J by 4 bases, with 7 bases between. The CDR3: CASSLSRAYGYTF. The CDR3 DNA follows: TGTGCCAGCAGTTTATCCAGGGCCTATGGCTACACCTTC.

Comments on this clonotype: This beta chain is a stray sequence in a library constructed for alpha chains; its clone size is not meaningful. J is TRBJ2-2 and V is TRBV29-1; D is unresolved. V dropped 6 bases and J dropped 6 bases, with 11 bases sitting between them. From germline, CDR1 is SQVTM and CDR2 ANQGSEA. This CDR3 region has 12 residues. CDR3 coding DNA: TGCAGCGTCTTGGGGTGGGCCGGGGAGCTGTTTTTT. This sequence encodes CSVLGWAGELFF.

The table lists this clonotype with many counts. A library prepared for alpha chains yielded this beta chain as an off-target read; its size is of little meaning. V is TRBV25-1 and J is TRBJ1-1; D perhaps matches TRBD1 (5 bases). Trimming removed 8 bases at V and 3 bases at J, with 13 bases between. The V gene's germline CDR1 is MGHDK and CDR2 SYGVNS. The CDR3 is 13 amino acids. CDR3 coding DNA: TGTGCCAGCGGGGGTCCGGTGGACACTGAAGCTTTCTTT. Encoded protein: CASGGPVDTEAFF.

This clonotype was detected ten times or more. This beta chain came through as a stray read in a library set up for alpha chains, and its size says little. The chain has TRBV4-1 and TRBJ2-1; D may be TRBD2 (6 bases). The CDR3 totals 13 residues. Germline assignment: CDR1 MGHRA and CDR2 YSYEKL. The germline V and J ends were trimmed by 3 bases and 6 bases, with 9 bases remaining between them. The CDR3 DNA sequence: TGCGCCAGCAGCCATTCCGGGGGCAATGAGCAGTTCTTC. Protein: CASSHSGGNEQFF.

To note about this clonotype: The library was prepared for alpha chains; this beta chain is a stray read, so its frequency means little. The V and J genes are TRBV29-1 and TRBJ1-2; possible D gene TRBD1, 5 bases. The germline V gene encodes CDR1 SQVTM and CDR2 ANQGSEA. V was pared by 5 bases and J by 8 bases, with 15 bases between. This CDR3 contains 12 residues. The CDR3 is CSVNRDGGGYTF. The CDR3, as DNA: TGCAGCGTTAACCGGGACGGAGGAGGCTACACCTTC.

This clonotype was picked up many times. With the library built for alpha chains, this beta chain is off target and its frequency is not meaningful. The chain is built from TRBV12-3 or TRBV12-4 and TRBJ2-7; D ambiguous. Trimming shortened V by 4 bases and J by 7 bases, and 8 bases separated the two germline ends. The CDR3 extends over 11 amino acids. CDR3 protein: CASSSAVEQYF. CDR3 sequence (DNA): TGTGCCAGCAGTTCGGCGGTTGAGCAGTACTTC.

The table lists this clonotype with many counts. This beta chain turned up in a library designed for alpha chains; as an off-target read, its abundance says little. The rearrangement links TRBV20-1 to TRBJ2-3; TRBD2 aligns across 9 bases. CDR3 length: 14 residues. The V gene end was trimmed by 0 bases and the J gene end by 5 bases; junction bases not matched to a gene: 3. Per germline, CDR1 DFQATT and CDR2 SNEGSKA (reference sequence). CDR3 sequence: CSARDVLAGDTQYF. In DNA form, the CDR3 reads TGCAGTGCTAGAGATGTACTAGCGGGAGATACGCAGTATTTT.

This clonotype was seen many times. This beta chain came through as a stray read in a library set up for alpha chains, and its size says little. V is TRBV20-1 and J is TRBJ2-7; D is possibly TRBD1 (5 bases). CDR3 length: 15 residues. The V and J ends lost 4 bases and 0 bases respectively, with 16 bases between them. Germline CDR1 reads DFQATT; CDR2 reads SNEGSKA (reference sequence). The CDR3 here is CSANPRVASSYEQYV. The CDR3 coding sequence is TGCAGTGCTAACCCCAGGGTTGCTAGCTCCTACGAGCAGTACGTC.

At least ten counts were recorded for this clonotype. This beta chain is a stray sequence in a library constructed for alpha chains; its clone size is not meaningful. The V call is TRBV3-1, the J call TRBJ1-5, with D hard to call. The V gene's germline CDR1 is LGHDT and CDR2 YNNKEL (reference sequence). This CDR3 contains 13 residues. Trimming took off 1 base at V and 7 bases at J, with 8 bases between the two ends. CDR3 DNA: TGTGCCAGCAGCCAAGGAGGGTGGCAGCCCCAGCATTTT. Its protein is CASSQGGWQPQHF.

On this clonotype itself: Found in a library prepared for alpha chains, this beta chain is an off-target read, and its abundance has little meaning. The chain links TRBV27 to TRBJ2-2; 11 bases align to TRBD2. Trimming removed 5 bases from V and 6 bases from J; junction bases left unmatched: 5. The length of the CDR3 is 15 residues. Per germline, CDR1 MNHEY and CDR2 SMNVEV (reference sequence). This chain's CDR3 is CASSLTSGNAGELFF. The CDR3 bases are TGTGCCAGCAGTCTGACTAGCGGGAATGCCGGGGAGCTGTTTTTT.

This clonotype was detected many times. This beta chain is a stray sequence in a library constructed for alpha chains; its clone size is not meaningful. The V call is TRBV28, the J call TRBJ2-5; D assignment may be TRBD1 or TRBD2 (7 bases each). V lost 7 bases to trimming and J lost 2 bases, with 14 bases between them. The CDR3 extends over 14 amino acids. Per germline, CDR1 MDHEN and CDR2 SYDVKM. The CDR3 loop reads CASTRGGAQETQYF. As DNA, the CDR3 is TGTGCCAGCACCAGGGGGGGGGCACAAGAGACCCAGTACTTC.

This clonotype occurred many times. A library prepared for alpha chains yielded this beta chain as an off-target read; its size is of little meaning. The chain links TRBV7-6 to TRBJ2-1, with TRBD2 matching over 9 bases. Germline V lookup: CDR1 SGHVS, CDR2 FNYEAQ. The CDR3 runs to 17 residues. The J segment lost 3 bases and the V segment lost 1 base, leaving 7 bases of the junction unmatched. CDR3 amino acids: CASSLVHSGGNYNEQFF. CDR3 bases: TGTGCCAGCAGCTTAGTGCACAGCGGGGGGAACTACAATGAGCAGTTCTTC.

This clonotype came up many times. This beta chain is an off-target read within a library intended for alpha chains, so its frequency means little. As DNA, the CDR3 is TGTGCCAGCACAACCCTGGACAGCTACAATGAGCAGTTCTTC. It encodes CASTTLDSYNEQFF. This chain connects TRBV6-1 to TRBJ2-1; possibly TRBD1 for D (6 bases). V lost 7 bases to trimming and J lost 3 bases, with 13 bases between them. The CDR3 has 14 residues. Looked up from germline, CDR1 is MNHNS and CDR2 is SASEGT.